These T cell receptor beta chains were read from a single sample in a study of blood T cell repertoires in COVID-19. TCRdb's copy holds only in-frame clones and misses some; the assay was immunoSEQ multiplex PCR. The sample includes 250,000 to 350,000 clones, around 85% of them seen just once. The source material was peripheral blood. Receptor source: a human donor with COVID-19, enrolled during active disease. The donor label of this sample is uncertain. The CDR3 runs from the conserved cysteine through the conserved F or W. D genes are given only for firm matches. The size of a clone is reported for some rows only, either as once, few or many, or as a class for expanded clones.

D	size	V	J	CDR3	DNA
.	.	TRBV28	TRBJ1-5	CASTKDTYSNQPQHF	TGTGCCAGCACTAAAGACACGTATAGCAATCAGCCCCAGCATTTT
TRBD1	.	TRBV28	TRBJ1-6	CASSTIGTGYNSPLHF	TGTGCCAGCAGTACCATAGGGACAGGGTATAATTCACCCCTCCACTTT
.	.	TRBV7-3	TRBJ2-3	CASSLSIAQTDTQYF	TGTGCCAGCAGCTTAAGTATAGCACAAACAGATACGCAGTATTTT
TRBD2	.	TRBV7-2	TRBJ2-1	CASSLEAGGGLSYNEQFF	TGTGCCAGCAGCTTAGAAGCGGGAGGAGGGTTGTCCTACAATGAGCAGTTCTTC
TRBD2	.	TRBV13	TRBJ2-3	CASSSTSVVDTQYF	TGTGCCAGCAGCTCTACTAGCGTGGTAGATACGCAGTATTTT
TRBD1	once	TRBV19	TRBJ2-3	CASKRGRGLTSTDTQYF	TGTGCCAGTAAGAGGGGGCGAGGGTTAACTAGCACAGATACGCAGTATTTT
.	.	TRBV11-1	TRBJ2-6	CASSLAASGSGANVLTF	TGTGCCAGCAGCTTAGCGGCCTCGGGGTCTGGGGCCAACGTCCTGACTTTC
.	.	TRBV19	TRBJ1-5	CASSQRLAQSYSNQPQHF	TGTGCCAGTAGTCAGAGACTAGCCCAGAGTTATAGCAATCAGCCCCAGCATTTT
TRBD2	.	TRBV7-8	TRBJ2-1	CASSLGLANNEQFF	TGTGCCAGCAGCTTAGGACTAGCGAACAATGAGCAGTTCTTC
TRBD1	.	TRBV7-6	TRBJ1-3	CASSSSPGTGNGRNTIYF	TGTGCCAGCAGCTCCTCACCCGGGACAGGGAACGGTCGAAACACCATATATTTT
.	.	TRBV30	TRBJ1-4	CAWGQSNEKLFF	TGTGCCTGGGGACAGTCGAATGAAAAACTGTTTTTT
TRBD2	.	TRBV7-3	TRBJ2-1	CASSLLAGGPYNEQFF	TGTGCCAGCAGCCTCCTAGCGGGAGGGCCCTACAATGAGCAGTTCTTC
.	few	TRBV3-1/TRBV3-2	TRBJ1-3	CASSQGGTGNTIYF	TGTGCCAGCAGCCAGGGGGGAACTGGAAACACCATATATTTT
.	.	TRBV5-1	TRBJ2-1	CASSLAQANEQFF	TGCGCCAGCAGCTTGGCCCAGGCCAATGAGCAGTTCTTC
.	.	TRBV4-2	TRBJ2-1	CASSQAKGLPGEQFF	TGTGCCAGCAGCCAAGCCAAAGGACTACCAGGCGAGCAGTTCTTC
.	.	TRBV29-1	TRBJ1-5	CSVGEGSGQPQHF	TGCAGCGTTGGAGAAGGGTCAGGGCAGCCCCAGCATTTT
.	once	TRBV30	TRBJ2-3	CAAGSLGLTDTQYF	TGTGCTGCTGGGAGCTTGGGCCTCACAGATACGCAGTATTTT
.	few	TRBV7-8	TRBJ1-1	CASSLEGGMNTEAFF	TGTGCCAGCAGCTTAGAAGGGGGTATGAACACTGAAGCTTTCTTT
TRBD2	.	TRBV3-1/TRBV3-2	TRBJ2-3	CASSQDSGRTQYF	TGTGCCAGCAGCCAAGATAGCGGGCGTACGCAGTATTTT
.	.	TRBV6-5	TRBJ1-1	CASGTTGFDGTEAFF	TGTGCCAGCGGAACCACAGGGTTCGATGGCACTGAAGCTTTCTTT
.	once	TRBV28	TRBJ1-6	CASITRSGGSPLHF	TGTGCCAGCATTACGCGGTCCGGGGGTTCACCCCTCCACTTT
TRBD2	.	TRBV7-8	TRBJ2-2	CASSWTSGFGGELFF	TGTGCCAGCAGTTGGACTAGCGGTTTTGGCGGGGAGCTGTTTTTT
.	.	TRBV9	TRBJ1-2	CASSVEVRVGGYTF	TGTGCCAGCAGCGTAGAGGTCAGGGTGGGAGGCTACACCTTC
.	.	TRBV14	TRBJ2-5	CASSQNRGQETQYF	TGTGCCAGCAGCCAAAACCGAGGGCAAGAGACCCAGTACTTC
TRBD1	.	TRBV10-3	TRBJ2-7	CAIRGQGTPYEQYF	TGTGCCATCAGGGGACAGGGGACGCCCTACGAGCAGTACTTC
.	.	TRBV2	TRBJ2-5	CASSEALPGWETQYF	TGTGCCAGCAGTGAAGCGCTTCCGGGTTGGGAGACCCAGTACTTC
.	.	TRBV28	TRBJ1-5	CASSFELLSNQPQHF	TGTGCCAGCAGTTTCGAGCTCCTGAGCAATCAGCCCCAGCATTTT
.	.	TRBV3-1/TRBV3-2	TRBJ1-2	CASSQDLVRGANYGYTF	TGTGCCAGCAGCCAAGACCTCGTTCGGGGAGCTAACTATGGCTACACCTTC
.	.	TRBV27	TRBJ2-2	CASSLYTGANTGELFF	TGTGCCAGCAGTTTATATACCGGAGCGAACACCGGGGAGCTGTTTTTT
TRBD1	.	TRBV3-1/TRBV3-2	TRBJ1-4	CASSSGRGVWEKLFF	TGTGCCAGCAGTTCGGGCAGGGGGGTTTGGGAAAAACTGTTTTTT
.	.	TRBV28	TRBJ2-6	CATGGRGSGANVLTF	TGTGCCACCGGAGGCAGGGGCTCAGGGGCCAACGTCCTGACTTTC
TRBD2	.	TRBV19	TRBJ2-5	CASSIGGASGTETQYF	TGTGCCAGTAGTATCGGTGGGGCTAGCGGGACTGAGACCCAGTACTTC
.	.	TRBV6-5	TRBJ1-1	CASSSRSFAEAFF	TGTGCCAGCAGTAGCAGGTCATTCGCTGAAGCTTTCTTT
.	once	TRBV21-1	TRBJ2-4	CASSTVAGQGVNIQYF	TGTGCCAGCAGCACCGTCGCGGGACAGGGAGTTAACATTCAGTACTTC
.	.	TRBV6-5	TRBJ1-1	CASSRRTDEAFF	TGTGCCAGCAGCCGACGGACAGATGAAGCTTTCTTT
.	.	TRBV7-2	TRBJ1-3	CASSPALGGAHGNTIYF	TGTGCCAGCAGCCCCGCCTTGGGAGGGGCGCATGGAAACACCATATATTTT
.	.	TRBV16	TRBJ2-1	CASSQLAGDFYNEQFF	TGTGCCAGCAGCCAACTCGCCGGAGACTTCTACAATGAGCAGTTCTTC
.	once	TRBV19	TRBJ1-5	CASTPGGDNQPQHF	TGTGCCAGTACCCCGGGCGGGGATAATCAGCCCCAGCATTTT
.	.	TRBV3-1/TRBV3-2	TRBJ2-3	CASSQETVDTQYF	TGTGCCAGCAGCCAAGAAACGGTGGATACGCAGTATTTT
.	.	TRBV3-1/TRBV3-2	TRBJ1-3	CASSQDIARSGNTIYF	TGTGCCAGCAGCCAAGATATCGCCAGATCTGGAAACACCATATATTTT